This T cell receptor (beta chain) was sequenced in a study of type 1 regulatory T cells. Study background: T-allo10 is an in vitro-generated, Tr1-enriched CD4 T cell product specific for alloantigen.

Unmatched junction bases numbered 6, after V lost 1 base and J lost 0 bases. This CDR3 contains 16 residues. The germline V gene encodes CDR1 SGHRS and CDR2 YFSETQ. T-allo10 cells from the graft donor were described as anergic, host-alloantigen-specific, and alloantigen-specific suppressors. TCRdb ran MiXCR on the reads and lists one entry per CDR3 protein. Here the sample spans about 68,000 distinct CDR3 sequences, 63% being singletons. Concerning this clonotype: The antigen is not known.

The source is a human donor in good health. The gene calls are TRBV5-1 and TRBJ2-7; 8 nucleotides agree with TRBD2. Specimen: cultured T cells, either the whole culture or a sorted T cell fraction (not recorded which). Sample subset: Tr1-enriched cell product generated in vitro against host alloantigens. As DNA, the CDR3 is TGCGCCAGCAGCTTGATTATTAGCGGGATCTCCTACGAGCAGTACTTC. It encodes CASSLIISGISYEQYF. Supplemented by reference TRBV5-1 and TRBJ2-7, the full variable domain reads KAGVTQTPRYLIKTRGQQVTLSCSPISGHRSVSWYQQTPGQGLQFLFEYFSETQRNKGNFPGRFSGRQFSNSRSEMNVSTLELGDSALYLCASSLIISGISYEQYFGPGTRLTVT.